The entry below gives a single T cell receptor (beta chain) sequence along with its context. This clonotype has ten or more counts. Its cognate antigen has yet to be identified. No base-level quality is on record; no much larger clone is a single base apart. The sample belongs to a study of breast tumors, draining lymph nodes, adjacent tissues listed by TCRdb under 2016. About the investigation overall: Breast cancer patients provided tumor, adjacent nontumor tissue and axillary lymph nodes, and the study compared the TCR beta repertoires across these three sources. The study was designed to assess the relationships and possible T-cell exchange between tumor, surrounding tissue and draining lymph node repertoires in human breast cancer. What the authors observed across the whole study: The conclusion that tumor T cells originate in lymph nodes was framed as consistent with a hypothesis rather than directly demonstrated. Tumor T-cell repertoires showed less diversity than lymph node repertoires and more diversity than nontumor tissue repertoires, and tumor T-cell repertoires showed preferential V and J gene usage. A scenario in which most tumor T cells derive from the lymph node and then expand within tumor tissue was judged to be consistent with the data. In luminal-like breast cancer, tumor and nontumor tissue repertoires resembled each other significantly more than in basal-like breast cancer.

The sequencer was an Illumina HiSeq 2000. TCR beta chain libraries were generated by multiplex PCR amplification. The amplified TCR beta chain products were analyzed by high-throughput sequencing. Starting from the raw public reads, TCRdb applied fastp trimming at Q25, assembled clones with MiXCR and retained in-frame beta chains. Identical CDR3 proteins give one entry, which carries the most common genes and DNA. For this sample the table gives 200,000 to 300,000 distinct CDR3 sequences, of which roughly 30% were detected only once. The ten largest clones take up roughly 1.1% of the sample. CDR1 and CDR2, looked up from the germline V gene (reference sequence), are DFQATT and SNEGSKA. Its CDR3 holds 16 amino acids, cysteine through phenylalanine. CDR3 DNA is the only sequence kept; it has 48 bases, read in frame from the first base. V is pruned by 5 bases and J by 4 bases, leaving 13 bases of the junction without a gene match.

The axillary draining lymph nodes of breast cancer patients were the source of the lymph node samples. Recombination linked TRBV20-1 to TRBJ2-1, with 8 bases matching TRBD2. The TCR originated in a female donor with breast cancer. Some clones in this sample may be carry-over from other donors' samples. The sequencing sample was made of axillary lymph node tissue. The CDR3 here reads CSARTSSGSIYNEQFF. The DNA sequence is TGCAGTGCTCGGACCTCAAGCGGGAGTATTTACAATGAGCAGTTCTTC.